This T cell receptor (beta chain) was sequenced for a study of blood T cell repertoires in COVID-19. Germline-derived CDR1 and CDR2 are SGHDT and YYEEEE. The CDR3 is made up of 16 amino acids. V was pared by 0 bases and J by 5 bases, with 6 bases of the junction left unmatched. Under the authors' procedure: Reference gene primer amplification yielded estimated nucleated cell counts. The table came from immunoSEQ multiplex PCR; TCRdb's copy has only in-frame clones and leaves some out. Clone size and the V and J calls come from that table; the DNA yielded D and trimming. The sample has more than 110,000 clones, around 85% seen once.

The sample was peripheral blood. The sequence came from a man aged 45-65 years with acute or convalescent COVID-19. The chain has TRBV5-6 and TRBJ1-1; 11 bases align to TRBD1. CDR3 DNA: TGTGCCAGCAGCTTGGCAGCCGGGACAGGGGGGACTGAAGCTTTCTTT. It yields the protein CASSLAAGTGGTEAFF.